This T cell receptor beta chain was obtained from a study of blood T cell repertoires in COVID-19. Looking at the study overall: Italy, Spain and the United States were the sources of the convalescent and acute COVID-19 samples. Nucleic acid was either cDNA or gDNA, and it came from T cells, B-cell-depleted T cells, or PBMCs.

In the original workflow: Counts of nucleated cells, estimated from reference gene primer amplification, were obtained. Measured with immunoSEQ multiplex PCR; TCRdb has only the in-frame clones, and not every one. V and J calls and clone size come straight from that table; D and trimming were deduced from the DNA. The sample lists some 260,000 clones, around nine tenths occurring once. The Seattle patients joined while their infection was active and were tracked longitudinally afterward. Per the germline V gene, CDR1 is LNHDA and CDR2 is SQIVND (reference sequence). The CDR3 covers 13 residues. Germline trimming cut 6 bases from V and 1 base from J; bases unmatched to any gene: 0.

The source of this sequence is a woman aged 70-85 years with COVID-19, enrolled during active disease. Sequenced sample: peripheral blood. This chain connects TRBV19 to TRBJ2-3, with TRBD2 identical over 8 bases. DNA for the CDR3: TGTGCCAGTAGGACTAGCGGCACAGATACGCAGTATTTT. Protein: CASRTSGTDTQYF.